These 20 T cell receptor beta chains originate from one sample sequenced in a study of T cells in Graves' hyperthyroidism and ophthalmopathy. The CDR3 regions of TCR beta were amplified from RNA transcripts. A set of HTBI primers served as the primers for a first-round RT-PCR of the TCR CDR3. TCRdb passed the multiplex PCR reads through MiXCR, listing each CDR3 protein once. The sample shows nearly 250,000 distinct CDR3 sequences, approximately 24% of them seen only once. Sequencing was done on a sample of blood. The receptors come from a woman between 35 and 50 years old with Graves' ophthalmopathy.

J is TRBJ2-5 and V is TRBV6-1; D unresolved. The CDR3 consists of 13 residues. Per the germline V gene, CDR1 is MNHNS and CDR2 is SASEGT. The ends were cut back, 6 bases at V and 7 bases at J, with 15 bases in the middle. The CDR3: CASREPRTGTQYF. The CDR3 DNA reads TGTGCCAGCAGGGAACCCAGGACGGGGACCCAGTACTTC.

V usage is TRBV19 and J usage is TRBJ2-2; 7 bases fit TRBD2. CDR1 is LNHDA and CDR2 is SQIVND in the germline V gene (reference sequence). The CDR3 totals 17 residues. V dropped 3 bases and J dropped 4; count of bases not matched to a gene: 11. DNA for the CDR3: TGTGCCAGTAGTATGAGGGCGACTAGCACGGGCACCGGGGAGCTGTTTTTT. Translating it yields CASSMRATSTGTGELFF.

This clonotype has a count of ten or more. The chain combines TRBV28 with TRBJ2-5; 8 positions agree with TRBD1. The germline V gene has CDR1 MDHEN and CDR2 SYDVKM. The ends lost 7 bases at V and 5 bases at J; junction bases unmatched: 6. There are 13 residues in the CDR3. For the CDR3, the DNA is TGTGCCAGCAAGCCGACAGGGGTTGAGACCCAGTACTTC. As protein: CASKPTGVETQYF.

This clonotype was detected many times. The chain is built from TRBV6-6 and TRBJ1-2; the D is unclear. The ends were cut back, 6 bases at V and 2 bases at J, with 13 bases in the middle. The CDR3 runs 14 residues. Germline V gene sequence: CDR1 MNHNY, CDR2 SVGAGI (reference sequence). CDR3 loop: CASSNSQVNYGYTF. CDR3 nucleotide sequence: TGTGCCAGCAGCAATTCTCAGGTCAACTATGGCTACACCTTC.

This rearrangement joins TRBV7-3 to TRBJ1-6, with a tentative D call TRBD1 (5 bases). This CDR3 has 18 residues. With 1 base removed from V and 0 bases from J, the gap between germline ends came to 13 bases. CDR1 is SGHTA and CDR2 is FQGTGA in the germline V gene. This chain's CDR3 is CASSLRGRESSYNSPLHF. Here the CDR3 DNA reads TGTGCCAGCAGCTTAAGGGGCAGGGAAAGCTCCTATAATTCACCCCTCCACTTT.

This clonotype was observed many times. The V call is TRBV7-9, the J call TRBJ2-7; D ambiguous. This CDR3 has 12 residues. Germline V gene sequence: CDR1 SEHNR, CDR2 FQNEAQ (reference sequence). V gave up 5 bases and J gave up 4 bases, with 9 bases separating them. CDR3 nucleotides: TGTGCCAGCAGCCTTCACCTTTACGAGCAGTACTTC. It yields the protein CASSLHLYEQYF.

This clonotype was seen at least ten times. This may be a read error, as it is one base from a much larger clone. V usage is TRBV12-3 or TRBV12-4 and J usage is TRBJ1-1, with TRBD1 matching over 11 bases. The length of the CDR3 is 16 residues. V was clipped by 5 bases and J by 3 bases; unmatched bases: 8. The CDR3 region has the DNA TGTGCCAGCAGTCGAGGGACAGGGGGTCTTGACACTGAAGCTTTCTTT. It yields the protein CASSRGTGGLDTEAFF.

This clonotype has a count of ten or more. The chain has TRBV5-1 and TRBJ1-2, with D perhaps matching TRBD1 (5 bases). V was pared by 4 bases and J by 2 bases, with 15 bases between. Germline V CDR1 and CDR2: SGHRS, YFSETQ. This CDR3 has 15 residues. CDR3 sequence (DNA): TGCGCCAGCAGCGGACACGAGACCGGCAACTATGGCTACACCTTC. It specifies CASSGHETGNYGYTF.

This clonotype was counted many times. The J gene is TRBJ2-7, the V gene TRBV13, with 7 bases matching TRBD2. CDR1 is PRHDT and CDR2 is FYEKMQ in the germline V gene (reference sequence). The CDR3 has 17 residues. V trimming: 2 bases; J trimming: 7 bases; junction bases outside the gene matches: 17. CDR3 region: CASSLYASGPLGREQYF. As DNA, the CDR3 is TGTGCCAGCAGCTTATATGCTAGCGGTCCCTTGGGGAGGGAGCAGTACTTC.

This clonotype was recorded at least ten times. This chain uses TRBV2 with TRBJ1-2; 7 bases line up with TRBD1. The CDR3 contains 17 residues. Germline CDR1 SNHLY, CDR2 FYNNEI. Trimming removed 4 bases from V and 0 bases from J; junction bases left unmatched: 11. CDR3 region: CASSGQGRYSTNYGYTF. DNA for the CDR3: TGTGCCAGCAGTGGACAGGGTCGGTATTCGACTAACTATGGCTACACCTTC. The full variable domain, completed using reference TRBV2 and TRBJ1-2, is EPEVTQTPSHQVTQMGQEVILRCVPISNHLYFYWYRQILGQKVEFLVSFYNNEISEKSEIFDDQFSVERPDGSNFTLKIRSTKLEDSAMYFCASSGQGRYSTNYGYTFGSGTRLTVV.

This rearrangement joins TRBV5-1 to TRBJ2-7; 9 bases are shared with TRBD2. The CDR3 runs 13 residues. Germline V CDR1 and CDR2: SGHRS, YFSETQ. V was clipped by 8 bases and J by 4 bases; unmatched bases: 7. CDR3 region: CARLAGSPYEQYF. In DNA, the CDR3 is TGCGCCAGGCTAGCGGGGAGCCCTTACGAGCAGTACTTC.

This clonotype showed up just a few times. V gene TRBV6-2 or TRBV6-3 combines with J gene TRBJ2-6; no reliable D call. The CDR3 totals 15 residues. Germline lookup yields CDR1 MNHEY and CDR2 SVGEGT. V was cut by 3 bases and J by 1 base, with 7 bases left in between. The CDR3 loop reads CASSYGSSGANVLTF. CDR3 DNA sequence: TGTGCCAGCAGTTATGGTAGTTCTGGGGCCAACGTCCTGACTTTC.

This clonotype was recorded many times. This CDR3 is CASSPTTGGYGYTF. The CDR3 DNA is TGTGCCAGCAGCCCGACGACAGGCGGATATGGCTACACCTTC. The gene calls are TRBV6-1 and TRBJ1-2; possible D gene TRBD1, 6 bases. The V and J ends lost 6 bases and 5 bases respectively, with 16 bases between them. The CDR3 runs to 14 residues. Per germline, CDR1 MNHNS and CDR2 SASEGT.

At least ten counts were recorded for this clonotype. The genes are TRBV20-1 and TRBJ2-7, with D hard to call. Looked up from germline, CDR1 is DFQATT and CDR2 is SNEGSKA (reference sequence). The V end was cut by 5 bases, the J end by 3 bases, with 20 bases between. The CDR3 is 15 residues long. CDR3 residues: CSAPSPPGHHYEQYF. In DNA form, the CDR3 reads TGCAGTGCTCCCTCCCCGCCTGGGCATCACTACGAGCAGTACTTC.

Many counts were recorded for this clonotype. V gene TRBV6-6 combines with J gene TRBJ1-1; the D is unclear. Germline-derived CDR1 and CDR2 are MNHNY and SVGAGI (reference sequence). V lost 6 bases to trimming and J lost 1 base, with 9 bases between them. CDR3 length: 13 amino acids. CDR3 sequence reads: CASSYEANTEAFF. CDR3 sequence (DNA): TGTGCCAGCAGCTACGAGGCGAACACTGAAGCTTTCTTT.

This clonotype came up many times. CDR3 DNA: TGTGCCAGCAAGGCACTGACAGATACGCAGTATTTT. Protein sequence: CASKALTDTQYF. The chain couples TRBV6-1 to TRBJ2-3; D is unresolved. CDR1 is MNHNS, CDR2 SASEGT, per germline. Trimming left V 7 bases short and J 3 bases short, with 8 bases between. This CDR3 has 12 residues.

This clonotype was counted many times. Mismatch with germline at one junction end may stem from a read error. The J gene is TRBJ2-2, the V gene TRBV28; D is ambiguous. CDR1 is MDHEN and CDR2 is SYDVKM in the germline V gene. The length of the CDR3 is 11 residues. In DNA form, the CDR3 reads TGCACAGTTTCGAGCACCGGGGAGCTGTTTTTT. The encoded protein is CTVSSTGELFF.

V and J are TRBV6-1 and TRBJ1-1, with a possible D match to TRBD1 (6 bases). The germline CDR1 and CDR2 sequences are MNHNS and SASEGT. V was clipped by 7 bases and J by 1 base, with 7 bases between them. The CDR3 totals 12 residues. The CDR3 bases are TGTGCCAGCATCAGGGGGAACACTGAAGCTTTCTTT. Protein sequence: CASIRGNTEAFF.

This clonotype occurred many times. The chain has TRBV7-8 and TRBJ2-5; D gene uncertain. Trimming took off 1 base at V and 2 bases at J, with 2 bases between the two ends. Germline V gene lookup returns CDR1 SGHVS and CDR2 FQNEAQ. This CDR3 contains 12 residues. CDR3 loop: CASSLEQETQYF. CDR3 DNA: TGTGCCAGCAGCTTAGAACAAGAGACCCAGTACTTC.

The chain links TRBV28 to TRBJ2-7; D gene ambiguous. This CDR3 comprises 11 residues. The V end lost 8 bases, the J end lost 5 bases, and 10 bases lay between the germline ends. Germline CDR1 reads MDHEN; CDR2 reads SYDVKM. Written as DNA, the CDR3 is TGTGCCAGCTACCAGTTCGACGAGCAGTACTTC. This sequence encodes CASYQFDEQYF.